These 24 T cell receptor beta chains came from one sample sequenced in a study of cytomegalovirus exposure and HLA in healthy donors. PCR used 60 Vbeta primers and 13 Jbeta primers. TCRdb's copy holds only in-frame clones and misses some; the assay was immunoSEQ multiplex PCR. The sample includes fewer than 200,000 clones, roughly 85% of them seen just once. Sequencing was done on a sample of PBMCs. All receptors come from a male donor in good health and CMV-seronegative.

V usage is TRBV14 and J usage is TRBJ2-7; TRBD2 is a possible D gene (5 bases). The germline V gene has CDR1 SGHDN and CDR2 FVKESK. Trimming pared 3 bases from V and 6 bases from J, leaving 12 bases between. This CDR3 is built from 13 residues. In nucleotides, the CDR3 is TGTGCCAGCAGCCAGTGGCCCAGCGGCGAGCAGTACTTC. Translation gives CASSQWPSGEQYF.

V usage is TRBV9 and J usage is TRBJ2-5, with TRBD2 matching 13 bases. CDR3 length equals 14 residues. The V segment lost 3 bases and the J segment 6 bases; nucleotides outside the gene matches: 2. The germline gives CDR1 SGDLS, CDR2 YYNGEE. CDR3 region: CASSATSGRQTQYF. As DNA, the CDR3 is TGTGCCAGCAGCGCGACTAGCGGGAGGCAGACCCAGTACTTC.

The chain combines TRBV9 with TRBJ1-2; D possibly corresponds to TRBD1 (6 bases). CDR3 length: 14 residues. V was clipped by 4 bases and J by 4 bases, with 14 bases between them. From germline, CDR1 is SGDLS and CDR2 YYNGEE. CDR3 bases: TGTGCCAGCAGCACGAGGACAGCCGGCTATGGCTACACCTTC. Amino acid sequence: CASSTRTAGYGYTF.

Here the CDR3 reads CASSFRTGQNSGANVLTF. The DNA of the CDR3 is TGTGCCAGTAGTTTCCGGACAGGGCAGAACTCTGGGGCCAACGTCCTGACTTTC. V usage is TRBV19 and J usage is TRBJ2-6, with 8 bases matching TRBD1. CDR1 and CDR2 (germline): LNHDA, SQIVND (reference sequence). The junction had 9 bases not matched to a gene; V was cut back by 5 bases and J by 0 bases. The CDR3 is made up of 18 amino acids.

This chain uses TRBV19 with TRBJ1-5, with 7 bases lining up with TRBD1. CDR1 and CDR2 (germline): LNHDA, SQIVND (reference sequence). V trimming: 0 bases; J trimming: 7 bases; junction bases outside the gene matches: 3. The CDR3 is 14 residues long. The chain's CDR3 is CASSIEQGWQPQHF. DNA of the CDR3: TGTGCCAGTAGTATAGAACAGGGGTGGCAGCCCCAGCATTTT.

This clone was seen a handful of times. The CDR3: CASTLDGGGGTEAFF. The CDR3, as DNA: TGTGCCAGCACCCTTGACGGGGGTGGGGGCACTGAAGCTTTCTTT. J is TRBJ1-1 and V is TRBV28; D is perhaps TRBD1 (5 bases). The CDR3 totals 15 residues. V was cut by 7 bases and J by 4 bases, with 19 bases left in between. CDR1 is MDHEN and CDR2 is SYDVKM in the germline V gene.

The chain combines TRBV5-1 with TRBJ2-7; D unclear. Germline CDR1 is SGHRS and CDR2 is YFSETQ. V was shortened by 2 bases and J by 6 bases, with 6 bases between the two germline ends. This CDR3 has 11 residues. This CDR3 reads CASSFGLEQYF. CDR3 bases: TGCGCCAGCAGCTTTGGGCTCGAGCAGTACTTC. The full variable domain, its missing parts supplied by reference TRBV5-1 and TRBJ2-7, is KAGVTQTPRYLIKTRGQQVTLSCSPISGHRSVSWYQQTPGQGLQFLFEYFSETQRNKGNFPGRFSGRQFSNSRSEMNVSTLELGDSALYLCASSFGLEQYFGPGTRLTVT.

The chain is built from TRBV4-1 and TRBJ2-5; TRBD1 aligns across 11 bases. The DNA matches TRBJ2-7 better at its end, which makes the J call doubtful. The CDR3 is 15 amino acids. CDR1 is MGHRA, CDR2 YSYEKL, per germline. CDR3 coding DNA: TGCGCCAGCAGCCCAGGACAGGGGGCGAAATACGAGCAGTACTTC. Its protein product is CASSPGQGAKYEQYF.

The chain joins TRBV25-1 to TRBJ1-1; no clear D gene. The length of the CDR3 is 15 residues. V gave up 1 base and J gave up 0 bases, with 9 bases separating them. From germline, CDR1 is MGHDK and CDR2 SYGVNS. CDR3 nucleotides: TGTGCCAGCAGTGAATTGGCGGGGATGAACACTGAAGCTTTCTTT. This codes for CASSELAGMNTEAFF.

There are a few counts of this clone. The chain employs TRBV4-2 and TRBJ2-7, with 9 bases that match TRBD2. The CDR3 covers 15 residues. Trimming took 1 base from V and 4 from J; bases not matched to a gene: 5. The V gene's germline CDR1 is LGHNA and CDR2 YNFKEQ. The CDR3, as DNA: TGTGCCAGCAGCCAAGCCCTAGCGGGGCGATACGAGCAGTACTTC. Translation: CASSQALAGRYEQYF.

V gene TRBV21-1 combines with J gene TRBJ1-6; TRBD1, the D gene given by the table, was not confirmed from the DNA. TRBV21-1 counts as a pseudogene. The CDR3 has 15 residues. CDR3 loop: CASSKEPQGTSPLHF. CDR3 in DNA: TGTGCCAGCAGCAAAGAGCCCCAGGGAACCTCACCCCTCCACTTT.

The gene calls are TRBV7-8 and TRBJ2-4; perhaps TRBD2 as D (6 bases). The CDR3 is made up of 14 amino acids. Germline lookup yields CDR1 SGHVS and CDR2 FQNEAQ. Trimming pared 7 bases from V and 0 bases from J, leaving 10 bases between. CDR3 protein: CASTGGVAKNIQYF. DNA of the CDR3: TGTGCCAGCACCGGAGGGGTAGCCAAAAACATTCAGTACTTC.

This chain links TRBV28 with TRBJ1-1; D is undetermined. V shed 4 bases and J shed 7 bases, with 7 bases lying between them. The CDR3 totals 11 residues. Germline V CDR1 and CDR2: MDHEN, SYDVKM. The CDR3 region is CASSSMFEAFF. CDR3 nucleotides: TGTGCCAGCAGTTCTATGTTTGAAGCTTTCTTT.

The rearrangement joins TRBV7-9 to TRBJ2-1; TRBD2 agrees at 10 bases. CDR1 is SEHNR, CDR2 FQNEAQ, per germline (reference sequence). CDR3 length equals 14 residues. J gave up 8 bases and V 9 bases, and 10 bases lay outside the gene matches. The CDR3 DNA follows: TGTGCCAGTGAGCGGGGGGGCCGGGTCTATGAGCAGTTCTTC. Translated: CASERGGRVYEQFF.

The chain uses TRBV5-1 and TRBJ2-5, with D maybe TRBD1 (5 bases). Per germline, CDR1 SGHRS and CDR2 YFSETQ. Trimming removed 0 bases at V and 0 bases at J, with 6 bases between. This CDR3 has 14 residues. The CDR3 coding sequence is TGCGCCAGCAGCTTGGTGACAGACCAAGAGACCCAGTACTTC. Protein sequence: CASSLVTDQETQYF.

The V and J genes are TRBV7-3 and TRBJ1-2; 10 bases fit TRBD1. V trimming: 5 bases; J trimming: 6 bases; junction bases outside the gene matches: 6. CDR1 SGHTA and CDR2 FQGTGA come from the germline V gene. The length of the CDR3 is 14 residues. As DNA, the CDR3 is TGTGCCAGCAGCCGCGGGGGACAGGGGCATGGCTACACCTTC. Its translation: CASSRGGQGHGYTF.

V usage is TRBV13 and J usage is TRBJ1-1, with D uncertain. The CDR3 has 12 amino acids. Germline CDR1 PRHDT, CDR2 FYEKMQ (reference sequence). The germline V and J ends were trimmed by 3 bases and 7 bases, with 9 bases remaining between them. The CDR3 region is CASSFSYLEAFF. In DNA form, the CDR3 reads TGTGCCAGCAGCTTTAGTTACCTTGAAGCTTTCTTT. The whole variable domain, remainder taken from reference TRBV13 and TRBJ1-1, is AAGVIQSPRHLIKEKRETATLKCYPIPRHDTVYWYQQGPGQDPQFLISFYEKMQSDKGSIPDRFSAQQFSDYHSELNMSSLELGDSALYFCASSFSYLEAFFGQGTRLTVV.

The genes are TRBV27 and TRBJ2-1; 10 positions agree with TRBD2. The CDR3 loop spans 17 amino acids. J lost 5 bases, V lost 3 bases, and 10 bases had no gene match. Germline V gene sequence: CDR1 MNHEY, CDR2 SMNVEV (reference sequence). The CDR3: CASSFQFSGRPNNEQFF. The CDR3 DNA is TGTGCCAGCAGTTTCCAGTTTAGCGGGAGGCCTAACAATGAGCAGTTCTTC.

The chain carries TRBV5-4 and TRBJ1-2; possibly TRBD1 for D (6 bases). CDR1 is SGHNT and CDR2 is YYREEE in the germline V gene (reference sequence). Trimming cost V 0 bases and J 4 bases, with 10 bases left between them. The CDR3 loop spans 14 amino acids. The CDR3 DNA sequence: TGTGCCAGCAGCTTGGACAGGGTAGCCTATGGCTACACCTTC. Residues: CASSLDRVAYGYTF.

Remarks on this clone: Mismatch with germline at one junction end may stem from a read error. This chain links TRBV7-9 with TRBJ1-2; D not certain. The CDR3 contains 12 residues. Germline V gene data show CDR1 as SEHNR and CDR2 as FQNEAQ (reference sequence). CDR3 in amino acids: CSSSSTLASYTF. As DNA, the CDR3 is TGTTCCAGCAGCTCAACCCTGGCCAGCTACACCTTC. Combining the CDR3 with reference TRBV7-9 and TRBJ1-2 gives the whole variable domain DTGVSQNPRHKITKRGQNVTFRCDPISEHNRLYWYRQTLGQGPEFLTYFQNEAQLEKSRLLSDRFSAERPKGSFSTLEIQRTEQGDSAMYLCSSSSTLASYTFGSGTRLTVV.

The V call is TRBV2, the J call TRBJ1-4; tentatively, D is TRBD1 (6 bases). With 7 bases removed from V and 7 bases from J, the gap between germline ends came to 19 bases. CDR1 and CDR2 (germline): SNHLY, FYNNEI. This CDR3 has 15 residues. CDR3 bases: TGTGCCAGCAATCAGGGGCCTACCTCAGGTGAAAAACTGTTTTTT. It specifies CASNQGPTSGEKLFF. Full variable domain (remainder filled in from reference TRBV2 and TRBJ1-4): EPEVTQTPSHQVTQMGQEVILRCVPISNHLYFYWYRQILGQKVEFLVSFYNNEISEKSEIFDDQFSVERPDGSNFTLKIRSTKLEDSAMYFCASNQGPTSGEKLFFGSGTQLSVL.

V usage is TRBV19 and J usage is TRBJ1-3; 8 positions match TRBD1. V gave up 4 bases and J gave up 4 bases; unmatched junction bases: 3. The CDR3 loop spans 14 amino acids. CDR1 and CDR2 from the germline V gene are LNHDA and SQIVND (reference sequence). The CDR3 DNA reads TGTGCCAGTAGTACCCGGGACAGGGGAAACACCATATATTTT. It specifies CASSTRDRGNTIYF. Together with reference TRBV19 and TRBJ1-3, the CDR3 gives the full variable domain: DGGITQSPKYLFRKEGQNVTLSCEQNLNHDAMYWYRQDPGQGLRLIYYSQIVNDFQKGDIAEGYSVSREKKESFPLTVTSAQKNPTAFYLCASSTRDRGNTIYFGEGSWLTVV.

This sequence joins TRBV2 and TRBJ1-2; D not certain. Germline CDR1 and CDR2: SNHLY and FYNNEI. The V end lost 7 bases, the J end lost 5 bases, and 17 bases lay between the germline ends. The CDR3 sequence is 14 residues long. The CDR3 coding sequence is TGTGCCAGCAAAAGGGAGGGAGGAGGATATGGCTACACCTTC. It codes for CASKREGGGYGYTF.

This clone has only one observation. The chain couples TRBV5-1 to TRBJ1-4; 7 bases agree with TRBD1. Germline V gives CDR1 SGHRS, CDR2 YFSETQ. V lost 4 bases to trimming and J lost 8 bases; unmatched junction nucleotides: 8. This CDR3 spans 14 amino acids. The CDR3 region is CASSPQGRGEKLFF. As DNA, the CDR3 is TGCGCCAGCAGCCCACAGGGGAGAGGAGAAAAACTGTTTTTT.